This T cell receptor beta chain is drawn from a study of blood T cell dynamics during melanoma immunotherapy. Findings and caveats of the study: Disease-control patients' PBMC repertoires became either more clonal or more diverse at W3.

Documented time point: pre-treatment baseline. Sampling occurred pretreatment (T0) and at week 3 (W3), after cycle one of checkpoint blockade. Apart from two fast progressors, RECIST 1.1 response was judged 12 weeks post-infusion. A fixed DNA input of around 0.35 ug was used per bulk PBMC sample. The data were produced by immunoSEQ multiplex PCR, yet TCRdb's version contains in-frame clones alone and is incomplete. Seen here are over 8,500 clones, roughly 89% observed once, and the top ten hold 30% to 40%. As for this clone: The antigen remains undetermined.

Trimming shortened V by 3 bases and J by 4 bases, and 14 bases separated the two germline ends. Germline V gene sequence: CDR1 SGHKS, CDR2 YYEKEE (reference sequence). The CDR3 contains 14 residues. Specimen: blood, collected from a patient treated with checkpoint blockade. This sequence was found in a human donor with melanoma. The genes are TRBV5-5 and TRBJ2-7; D is unclear. As DNA, the CDR3 is TGTGCCAGCAGCTCGCCGCAGGCTTGGTACGAGCAGTACTTC. Translated, it gives CASSSPQAWYEQYF.